The T cell receptor (beta chain) described here comes from a study of blood T cell repertoires in COVID-19. This clone was seen once. Profiled with immunoSEQ multiplex PCR; TCRdb holds only in-frame clones, not every one. Found here are about 120,000 clones, over 60% of them singletons; the top ten hold 7.9%. Sequences were obtained from peripheral blood. The TCR was taken from a human donor in a cohort sampled during active COVID-19.

CDR3 nucleotide sequence: TGTGCCAGCAGTTACACCCTGGGAGGCAATCAGCCCCAGCATTTT. Protein sequence: CASSYTLGGNQPQHF. This chain links TRBV28 with TRBJ1-5; D ambiguous. This CDR3 has 15 residues. The V and J ends lost 4 bases and 2 bases respectively, with 12 bases between them. CDR1 is MDHEN and CDR2 is SYDVKM in the germline V gene.